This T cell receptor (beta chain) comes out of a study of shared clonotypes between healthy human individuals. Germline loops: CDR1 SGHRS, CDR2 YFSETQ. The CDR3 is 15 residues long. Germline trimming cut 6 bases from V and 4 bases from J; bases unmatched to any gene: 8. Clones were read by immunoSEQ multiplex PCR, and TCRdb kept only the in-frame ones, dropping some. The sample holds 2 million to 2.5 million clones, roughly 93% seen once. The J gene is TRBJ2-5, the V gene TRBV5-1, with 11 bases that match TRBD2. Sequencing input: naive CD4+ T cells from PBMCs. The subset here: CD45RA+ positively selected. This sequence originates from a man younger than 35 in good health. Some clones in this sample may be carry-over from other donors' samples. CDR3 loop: CASKTLAGAGETQYF. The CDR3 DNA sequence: TGCGCCAGCAAAACACTAGCGGGAGCCGGAGAGACCCAGTACTTC.